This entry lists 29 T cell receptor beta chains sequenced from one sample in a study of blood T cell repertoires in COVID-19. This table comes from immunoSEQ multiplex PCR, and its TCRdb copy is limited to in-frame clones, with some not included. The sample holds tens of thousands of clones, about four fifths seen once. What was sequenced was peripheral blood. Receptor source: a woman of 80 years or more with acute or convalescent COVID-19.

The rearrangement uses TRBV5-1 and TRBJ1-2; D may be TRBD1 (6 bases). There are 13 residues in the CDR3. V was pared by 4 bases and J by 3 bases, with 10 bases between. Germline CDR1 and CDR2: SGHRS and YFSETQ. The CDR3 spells CASSPDSHYGYTF. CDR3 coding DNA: TGCGCCAGCAGCCCGGACAGCCACTATGGCTACACCTTC.

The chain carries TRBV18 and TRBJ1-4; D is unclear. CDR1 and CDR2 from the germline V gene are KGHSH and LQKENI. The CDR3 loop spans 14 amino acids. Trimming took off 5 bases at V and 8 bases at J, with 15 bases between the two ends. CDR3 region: CASSEETHGEKLFF. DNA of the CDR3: TGTGCCAGCTCAGAGGAGACCCACGGGGAAAAACTGTTTTTT. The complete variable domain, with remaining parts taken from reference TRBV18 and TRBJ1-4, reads NAGVMQNPRHLVRRRGQEARLRCSPMKGHSHVYWYRQLPEEGLKFMVYLQKENIIDESGMPKERFSAEFPKEGPSILRIQQVVRGDSAAYFCASSEETHGEKLFFGSGTQLSVL.

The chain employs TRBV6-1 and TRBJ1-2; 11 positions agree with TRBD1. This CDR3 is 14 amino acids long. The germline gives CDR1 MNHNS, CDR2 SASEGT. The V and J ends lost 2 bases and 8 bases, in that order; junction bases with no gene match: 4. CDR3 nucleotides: TGTGCCAGCAGTGAAAGGGACAGGGGGGGCGGCTACACCTTC. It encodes CASSERDRGGGYTF.

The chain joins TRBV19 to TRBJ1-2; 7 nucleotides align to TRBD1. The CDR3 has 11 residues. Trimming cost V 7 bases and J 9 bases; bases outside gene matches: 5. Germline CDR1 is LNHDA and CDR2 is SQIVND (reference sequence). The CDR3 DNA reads TGTGCCAGTACCACAGGGGTTAGCTACACCTTC. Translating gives CASTTGVSYTF. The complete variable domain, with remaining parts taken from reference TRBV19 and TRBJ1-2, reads DGGITQSPKYLFRKEGQNVTLSCEQNLNHDAMYWYRQDPGQGLRLIYYSQIVNDFQKGDIAEGYSVSREKKESFPLTVTSAQKNPTAFYLCASTTGVSYTFGSGTRLTVV.

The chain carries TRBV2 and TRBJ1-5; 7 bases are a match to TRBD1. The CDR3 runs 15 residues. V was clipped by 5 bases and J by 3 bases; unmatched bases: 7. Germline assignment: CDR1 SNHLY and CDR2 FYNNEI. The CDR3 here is CASSKDRLSNQPQHF. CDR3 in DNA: TGTGCCAGCAGTAAGGACAGGCTATCCAATCAGCCCCAGCATTTT.

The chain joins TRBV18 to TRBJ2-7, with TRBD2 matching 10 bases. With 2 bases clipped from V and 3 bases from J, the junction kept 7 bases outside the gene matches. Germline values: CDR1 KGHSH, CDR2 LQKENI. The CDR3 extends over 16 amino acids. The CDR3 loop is CASSPTASGGNYEQYF. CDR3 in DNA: TGTGCCAGCTCACCAACGGCTAGCGGGGGCAACTACGAGCAGTACTTC.

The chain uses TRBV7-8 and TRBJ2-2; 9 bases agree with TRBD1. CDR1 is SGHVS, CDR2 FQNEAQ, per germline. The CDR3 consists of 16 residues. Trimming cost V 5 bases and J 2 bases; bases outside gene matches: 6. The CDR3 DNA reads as TGTGCCAGCAGCCCCCGGACAGGGGTTAACACCGGGGAGCTGTTTTTT. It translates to CASSPRTGVNTGELFF.

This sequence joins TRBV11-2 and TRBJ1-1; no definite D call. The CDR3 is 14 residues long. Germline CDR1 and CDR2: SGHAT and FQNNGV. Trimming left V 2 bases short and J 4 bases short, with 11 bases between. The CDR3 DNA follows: TGTGCCAGCAGCTTACCGGGGAGCGCCACTGAAGCTTTCTTT. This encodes CASSLPGSATEAFF.

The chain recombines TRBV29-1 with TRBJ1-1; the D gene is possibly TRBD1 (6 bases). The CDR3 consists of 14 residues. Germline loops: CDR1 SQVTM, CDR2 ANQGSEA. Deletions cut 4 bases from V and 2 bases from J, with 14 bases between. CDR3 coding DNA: TGCAGCGTTGCCTCAGGGGCAGTTAACACTGAAGCTTTCTTT. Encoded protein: CSVASGAVNTEAFF.

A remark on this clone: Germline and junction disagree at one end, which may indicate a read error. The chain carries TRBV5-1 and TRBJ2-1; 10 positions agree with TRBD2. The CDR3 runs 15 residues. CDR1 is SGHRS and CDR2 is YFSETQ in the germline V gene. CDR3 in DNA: TGCGCCAGCAGCCAGAATAGCGGGGGGTTGGTGGGGCCGCTCTTC. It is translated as CASSQNSGGLVGPLF.

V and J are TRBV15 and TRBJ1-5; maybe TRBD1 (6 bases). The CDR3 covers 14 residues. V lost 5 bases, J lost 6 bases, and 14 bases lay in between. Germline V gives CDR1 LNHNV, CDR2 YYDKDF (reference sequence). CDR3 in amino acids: CATSGGGGGQPQHF. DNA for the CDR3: TGTGCCACCAGCGGGGGTGGGGGCGGTCAGCCCCAGCATTTT.

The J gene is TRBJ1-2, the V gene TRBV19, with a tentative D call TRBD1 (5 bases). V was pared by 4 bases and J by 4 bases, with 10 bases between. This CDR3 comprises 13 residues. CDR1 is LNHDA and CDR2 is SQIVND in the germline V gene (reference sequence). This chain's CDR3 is CASSTTDSYGYTF. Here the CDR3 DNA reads TGTGCCAGTAGTACGACAGATTCCTATGGCTACACCTTC. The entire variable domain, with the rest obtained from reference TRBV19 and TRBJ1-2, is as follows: DGGITQSPKYLFRKEGQNVTLSCEQNLNHDAMYWYRQDPGQGLRLIYYSQIVNDFQKGDIAEGYSVSREKKESFPLTVTSAQKNPTAFYLCASSTTDSYGYTFGSGTRLTVV.

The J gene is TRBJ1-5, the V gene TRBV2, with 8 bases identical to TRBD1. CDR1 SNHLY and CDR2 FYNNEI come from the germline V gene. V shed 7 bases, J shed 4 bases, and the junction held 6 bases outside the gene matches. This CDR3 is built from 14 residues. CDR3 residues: CASTGQGGNQPQHF. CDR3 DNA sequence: TGTGCCAGCACCGGACAGGGAGGAAATCAGCCCCAGCATTTT.

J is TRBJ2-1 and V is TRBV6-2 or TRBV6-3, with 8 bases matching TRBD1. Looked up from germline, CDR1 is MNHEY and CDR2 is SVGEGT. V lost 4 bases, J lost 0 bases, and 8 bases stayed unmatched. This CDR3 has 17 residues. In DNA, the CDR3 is TGTGCCAGCAGTTCGGACACAGGGGGATTCTCCTACAATGAGCAGTTCTTC. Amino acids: CASSSDTGGFSYNEQFF.

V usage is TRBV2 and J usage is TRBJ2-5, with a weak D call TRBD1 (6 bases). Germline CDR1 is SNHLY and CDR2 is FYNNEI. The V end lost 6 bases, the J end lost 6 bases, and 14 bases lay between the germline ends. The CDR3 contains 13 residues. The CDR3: CASSSDRMKTQYF. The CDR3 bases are TGTGCCAGCAGCTCGGACAGAATGAAGACCCAGTACTTC.

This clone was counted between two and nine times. The CDR3, as DNA: TGTGCCAGCAGCCAATGGGGGGAGGGGAAGAACACTGAAGCTTTCTTT. Residues: CASSQWGEGKNTEAFF. V usage is TRBV14 and J usage is TRBJ1-1; D may be TRBD1 (5 bases). V lost 2 bases and J lost 1, with 14 bases in between. The CDR3 is 16 residues long. Germline assignment: CDR1 SGHDN and CDR2 FVKESK.

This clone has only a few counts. The CDR3 here is CASSFGASTDTQYF. In nucleotides, the CDR3 is TGTGCCAGCAGCTTCGGTGCTAGCACAGATACGCAGTATTTT. The chain links TRBV14 to TRBJ2-3; D not certain. Germline CDR1 and CDR2: SGHDN and FVKESK. CDR3 length: 14 residues. Between the trimmed V and J ends, which lost 5 bases and 0 bases, there was a span of 9 bases.

For the CDR3, the DNA is TGTGCCAGCAGCTCCCTCACAGATACGCAGTATTTT. Encoded protein: CASSSLTDTQYF. The J gene is TRBJ2-3, the V gene TRBV5-6; D is unclear. Germline-derived CDR1 and CDR2 are SGHDT and YYEEEE. This CDR3 region has 12 residues. V gave up 3 bases and J gave up 2 bases, with 4 bases separating them.

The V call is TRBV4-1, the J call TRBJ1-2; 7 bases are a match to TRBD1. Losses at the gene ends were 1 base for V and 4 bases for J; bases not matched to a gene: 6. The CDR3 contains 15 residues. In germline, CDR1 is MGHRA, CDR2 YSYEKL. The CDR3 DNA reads TGCGCCAGCAGCCAAGGGGACAGTTCCTTCTATGGCTACACCTTC. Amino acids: CASSQGDSSFYGYTF.

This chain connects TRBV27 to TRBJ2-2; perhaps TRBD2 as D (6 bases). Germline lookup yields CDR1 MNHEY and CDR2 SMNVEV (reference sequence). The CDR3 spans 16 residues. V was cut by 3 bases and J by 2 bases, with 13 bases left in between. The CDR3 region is CASSLGYGGNTGELFF. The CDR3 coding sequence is TGTGCCAGCAGTTTGGGGTACGGGGGTAACACCGGGGAGCTGTTTTTT.

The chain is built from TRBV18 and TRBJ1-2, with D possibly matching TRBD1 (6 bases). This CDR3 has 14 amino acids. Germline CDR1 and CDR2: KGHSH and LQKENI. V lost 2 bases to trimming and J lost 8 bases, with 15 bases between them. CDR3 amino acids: CASSPTAQGPGYTF. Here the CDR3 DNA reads TGTGCCAGCTCACCAACCGCGCAGGGGCCGGGCTACACCTTC.

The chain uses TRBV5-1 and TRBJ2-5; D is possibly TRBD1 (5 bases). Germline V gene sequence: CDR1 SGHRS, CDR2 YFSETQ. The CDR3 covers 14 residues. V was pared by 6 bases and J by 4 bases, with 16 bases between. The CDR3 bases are TGCGCCAGCAAGTTGGGGCAAAGGGCAGAGACCCAGTACTTC. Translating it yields CASKLGQRAETQYF.

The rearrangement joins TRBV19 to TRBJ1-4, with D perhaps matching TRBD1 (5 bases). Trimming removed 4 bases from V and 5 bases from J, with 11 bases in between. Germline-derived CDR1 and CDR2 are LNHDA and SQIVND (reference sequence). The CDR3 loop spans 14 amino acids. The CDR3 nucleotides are TGTGCCAGTAGTAGGCCGGGGGAGAATGAAAAACTGTTTTTT. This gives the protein CASSRPGENEKLFF.

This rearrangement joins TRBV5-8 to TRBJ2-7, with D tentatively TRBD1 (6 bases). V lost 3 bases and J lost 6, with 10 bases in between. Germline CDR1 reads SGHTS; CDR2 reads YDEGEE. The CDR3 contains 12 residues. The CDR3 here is CASSSGVSEQYF. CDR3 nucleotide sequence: TGTGCCAGCAGCTCAGGGGTTTCCGAGCAGTACTTC.

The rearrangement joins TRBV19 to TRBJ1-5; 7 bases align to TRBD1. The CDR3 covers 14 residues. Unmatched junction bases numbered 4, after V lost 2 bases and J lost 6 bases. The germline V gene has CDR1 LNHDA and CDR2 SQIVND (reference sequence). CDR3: CASSITGERQPQHF. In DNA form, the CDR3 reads TGTGCCAGTAGTATAACAGGGGAGCGTCAGCCCCAGCATTTT.

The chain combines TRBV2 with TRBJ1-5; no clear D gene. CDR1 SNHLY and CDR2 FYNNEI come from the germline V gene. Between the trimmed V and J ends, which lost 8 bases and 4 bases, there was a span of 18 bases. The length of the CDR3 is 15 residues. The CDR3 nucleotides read TGTGCCAGCCTACGGGAGTGGGCGGGAAATCAGCCCCAGCATTTT. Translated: CASLREWAGNQPQHF.

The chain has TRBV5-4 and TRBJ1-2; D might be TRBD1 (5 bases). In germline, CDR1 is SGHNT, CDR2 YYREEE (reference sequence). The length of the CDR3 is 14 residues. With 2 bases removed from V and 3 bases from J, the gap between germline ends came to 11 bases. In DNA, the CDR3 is TGTGCCAGCAGCTTTAAGGGGAGGGACTATGGCTACACCTTC. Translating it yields CASSFKGRDYGYTF.

The DNA for the CDR3 is TGCGCCAGCAGCCAAGATACAGGGGCCGGCCCCTTACTTAACTATGGCTACACCTTC. Translated, it gives CASSQDTGAGPLLNYGYTF. The V gene is TRBV4-1, the J gene TRBJ1-2, with 7 bases identical to TRBD1. This CDR3 region has 19 residues. Germline CDR1 and CDR2: MGHRA and YSYEKL. V was clipped by 0 bases and J by 1 base; unmatched bases: 14.

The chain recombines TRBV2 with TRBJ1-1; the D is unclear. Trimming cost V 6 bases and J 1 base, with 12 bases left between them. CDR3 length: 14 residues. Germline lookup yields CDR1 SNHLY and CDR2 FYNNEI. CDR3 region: CASSGGQKNTEAFF. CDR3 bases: TGTGCCAGCAGCGGAGGGCAGAAGAACACTGAAGCTTTCTTT. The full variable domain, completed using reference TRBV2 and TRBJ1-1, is EPEVTQTPSHQVTQMGQEVILRCVPISNHLYFYWYRQILGQKVEFLVSFYNNEISEKSEIFDDQFSVERPDGSNFTLKIRSTKLEDSAMYFCASSGGQKNTEAFFGQGTRLTVV.